The source of this TCR beta chain is a study of cytomegalovirus exposure and HLA in healthy donors. The CDR3 is 15 residues long. CDR1 and CDR2 from the germline V gene are LNHDA and SQIVND (reference sequence). V lost 1 base to trimming and J lost 7 bases; unmatched junction nucleotides: 7. Data came from immunoSEQ multiplex PCR; TCRdb stores just in-frame clones and leaves some out. The repertoire holds some 110,000 clones, with about 88% as singletons. Turning to this clone: Its antigen is not identified.

Study-wide results and limits: According to a subsequent analysis, TCR clusters identified in the first cohort showed a tendency to co-occur across the roughly 110 validation repertoires. Most observed TCR sequences were rare, whereas some public TCRs were detected in many donors. It was 150 to 200 TCR beta chains that were listed as cytomegalovirus-associated.

Sequencing used PBMCs. The chain combines TRBV19 with TRBJ2-1, with 7 bases fitting TRBD2. The sequence was obtained from a man aged 18 to 29 in good health and CMV-seropositive. The chain's CDR3 is CASSIGSGLPNEQFF. The CDR3, as DNA: TGTGCCAGTAGTATAGGGTCGGGACTACCTAATGAGCAGTTCTTC.